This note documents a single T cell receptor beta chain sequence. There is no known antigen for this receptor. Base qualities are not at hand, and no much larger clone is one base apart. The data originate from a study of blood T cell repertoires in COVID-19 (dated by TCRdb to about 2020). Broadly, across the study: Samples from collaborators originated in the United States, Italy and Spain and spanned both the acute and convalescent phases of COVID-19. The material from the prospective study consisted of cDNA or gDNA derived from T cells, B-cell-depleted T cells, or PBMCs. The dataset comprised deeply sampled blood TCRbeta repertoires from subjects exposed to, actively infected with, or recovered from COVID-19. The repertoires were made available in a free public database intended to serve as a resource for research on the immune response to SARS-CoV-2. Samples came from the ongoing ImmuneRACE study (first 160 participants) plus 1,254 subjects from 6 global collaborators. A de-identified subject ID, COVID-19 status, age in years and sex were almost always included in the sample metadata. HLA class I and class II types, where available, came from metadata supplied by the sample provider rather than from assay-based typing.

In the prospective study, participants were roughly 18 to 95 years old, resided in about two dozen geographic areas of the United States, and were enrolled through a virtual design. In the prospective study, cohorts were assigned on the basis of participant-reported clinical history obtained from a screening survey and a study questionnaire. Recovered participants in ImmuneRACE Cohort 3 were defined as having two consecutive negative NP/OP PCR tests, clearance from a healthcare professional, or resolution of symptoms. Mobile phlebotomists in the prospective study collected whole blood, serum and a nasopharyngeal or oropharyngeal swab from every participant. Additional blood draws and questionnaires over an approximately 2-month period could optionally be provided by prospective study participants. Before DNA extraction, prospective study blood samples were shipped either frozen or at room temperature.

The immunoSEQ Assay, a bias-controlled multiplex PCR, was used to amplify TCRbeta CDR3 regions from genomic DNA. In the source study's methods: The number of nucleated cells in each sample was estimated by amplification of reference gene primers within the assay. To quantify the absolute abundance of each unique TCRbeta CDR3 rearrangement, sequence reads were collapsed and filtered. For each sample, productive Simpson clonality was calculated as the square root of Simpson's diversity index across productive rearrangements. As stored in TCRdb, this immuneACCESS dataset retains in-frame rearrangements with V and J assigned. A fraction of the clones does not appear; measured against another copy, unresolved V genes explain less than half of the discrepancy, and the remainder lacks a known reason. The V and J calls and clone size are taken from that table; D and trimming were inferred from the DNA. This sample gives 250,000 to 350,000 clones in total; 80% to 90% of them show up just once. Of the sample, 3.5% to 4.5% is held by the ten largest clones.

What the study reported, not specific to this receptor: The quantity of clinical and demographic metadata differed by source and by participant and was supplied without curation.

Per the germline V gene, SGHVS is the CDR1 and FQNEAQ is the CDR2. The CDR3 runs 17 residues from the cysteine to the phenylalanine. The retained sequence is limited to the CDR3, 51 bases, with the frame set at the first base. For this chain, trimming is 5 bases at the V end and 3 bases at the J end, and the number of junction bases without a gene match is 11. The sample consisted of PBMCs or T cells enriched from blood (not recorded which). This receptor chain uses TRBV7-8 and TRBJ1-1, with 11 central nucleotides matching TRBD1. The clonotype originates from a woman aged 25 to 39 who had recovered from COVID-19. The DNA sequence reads TGTGCCAGCAGCCTCCCTCCTGGGACAGGGGGGGACACTGAAGCTTTCTTT. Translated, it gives CASSLPPGTGGDTEAFF.